The rows below give T cell receptor beta chains drawn from one sample of a study of T cells in Graves' hyperthyroidism and ophthalmopathy. TCRdb recomputed calls from the multiplex PCR reads with MiXCR, one row per CDR3 protein. This sample has about 690,000 distinct CDR3 sequences; roughly 17% occur once, and the top ten carry about 14%. The sequenced material came from blood. These receptors were taken from a man aged 50 to 60 with Graves' hyperthyroidism. CDR3s include the opening cysteine and the closing phenylalanine or tryptophan. Fields, in order: J gene, V gene, clone size, D gene, CDR3 DNA, CDR3 protein. D genes are given only for firm matches. The size entry is marked missing in some rows and otherwise reads once, few, many or a size class.

J: TRBJ2-2; V: TRBV29-1; size: .; D: TRBD1; DNA: TGCAGCGCCGACAGGGGTTACACCGGGGAGCTGTTTTTT; CDR3: CSADRGYTGELFF
J: TRBJ2-1; V: TRBV28; size: .; D: .; DNA: TGTGCCAGCGACAGGACGAGCTCCTACAATGAGCAGTTCTTC; CDR3: CASDRTSSYNEQFF
J: TRBJ2-2; V: TRBV30; size: .; D: .; DNA: TGTGCCTGGAATATCCCCGGGGAGCTGTTTTTT; CDR3: CAWNIPGELFF
J: TRBJ1-5; V: TRBV2; size: many; D: .; DNA: TGTGCCAGCAGGGACACCTATAGCAATCAGCCCCAGCATTTT; CDR3: CASRDTYSNQPQHF
J: TRBJ2-7; V: TRBV28; size: many; D: .; DNA: TGTGCCAACAGGCAGAGGGGGGGGAACTACGAGCAGTACTTC; CDR3: CANRQRGGNYEQYF
J: TRBJ2-1; V: TRBV20-1; size: .; D: .; DNA: TGCAGTGCTAGAGGGGGAGCGGGCAATGAGCAGTTCTTC; CDR3: CSARGGAGNEQFF
J: TRBJ1-2; V: TRBV5-1; size: many; D: .; DNA: TGCGCCAGCAGCTTGCTTGGTCGGAACTATGGCTACACCTTC; CDR3: CASSLLGRNYGYTF
J: TRBJ1-5; V: TRBV7-2; size: .; D: TRBD1; DNA: TGTGCCAGCAGTCCCCAACAGGGGTTATTTATTTTTAGCAATCAGCCCCAGCATTTT; CDR3: CASSPQQGLFIFSNQPQHF
J: TRBJ2-2; V: TRBV3-1; size: many; D: TRBD2; DNA: TGTGCCACTAGCGGGAAACCCGTCGGGACCGGGGAGCTGTTTTTT; CDR3: CATSGKPVGTGELFF
J: TRBJ1-2; V: TRBV27; size: many; D: .; DNA: TGTGCCAGCAGTTTATGGGCCTCCGGTGGCTATGGCTACACCTTC; CDR3: CASSLWASGGYGYTF
J: TRBJ2-7; V: TRBV25-1; size: many; D: TRBD2; DNA: TGTGCCAGCAGTGAGGAAGAGCGGGAGATTGAAGAGCAGTACTTC; CDR3: CASSEEEREIEEQYF
J: TRBJ1-1; V: TRBV20-1; size: few; D: .; DNA: TGCAGTGCTAGGCCCCAGGGACGCCCGAACACTGAAGCTTTCTTT; CDR3: CSARPQGRPNTEAFF
J: TRBJ1-2; V: TRBV30; size: many; D: .; DNA: TGTGCCTGGAGTGCCGGGGTTGGGGGCTACACCTTC; CDR3: CAWSAGVGGYTF
J: TRBJ1-3; V: TRBV28; size: .; D: .; DNA: TGTGCCAGCAGGCAGGGACCCCCTGGAAACACCATATATTTT; CDR3: CASRQGPPGNTIYF
J: TRBJ2-3; V: TRBV5-4; size: .; D: .; DNA: TGTGCCAGCAGCTTTGACCCGTTGGCAGATACGCAGTATTTT; CDR3: CASSFDPLADTQYF
J: TRBJ2-5; V: TRBV20-1; size: many; D: .; DNA: TGCAGTGCTAGAGAAGGGGAGACCCAGTACTTC; CDR3: CSAREGETQYF
J: TRBJ2-7; V: TRBV7-2; size: few; D: TRBD2; DNA: TGTGCCAGCAGCCAGACTAGCTTTCACCACGAGCAGTACTTC; CDR3: CASSQTSFHHEQYF
J: TRBJ1-2; V: TRBV29-1; size: few; D: .; DNA: TGCAGCGTTGGGGAACAGGGAGGAGGAGGCTACACCTTC; CDR3: CSVGEQGGGGYTF
J: TRBJ2-7; V: TRBV28; size: .; D: TRBD1; DNA: TGTGCCAGCAGTTCAACGCGGGGACAGGGGAGTAACGAGCAGTACTTC; CDR3: CASSSTRGQGSNEQYF
J: TRBJ1-2; V: TRBV7-9; size: many; D: .; DNA: TGTGCCAGCAGACTTGGCCTTCAGGGACCTAACTATGGCTACACCTTC; CDR3: CASRLGLQGPNYGYTF
J: TRBJ2-1; V: TRBV27; size: many; D: .; DNA: TGTGCCAGCAGTTTGGAGCCAGAGTCCTACAATGAGCAGTTCTTC; CDR3: CASSLEPESYNEQFF
J: TRBJ2-1; V: TRBV29-1; size: many; D: .; DNA: TGCAGCGTTGAAGGCGGGGACTCCTACAATGAGCAGTTCTTC; CDR3: CSVEGGDSYNEQFF
J: TRBJ2-1; V: TRBV2; size: many; D: TRBD1; DNA: TGTGCCAGCATTTCCCTACGACAGGGGAATGAGCAGTTCTTC; CDR3: CASISLRQGNEQFF
J: TRBJ2-3; V: TRBV19; size: .; D: .; DNA: TGTGCCAGTAGTATTTCGGGAAGGGGCACAGATACGCAGTATTTT; CDR3: CASSISGRGTDTQYF
J: TRBJ1-2; V: TRBV12-3/TRBV12-4; size: many; D: .; DNA: TGTGCCAGCAGTACTTGGACGCCGAAGATTAACTATGGCTACACCTTC; CDR3: CASSTWTPKINYGYTF
J: TRBJ2-7; V: TRBV11-1; size: many; D: TRBD1; DNA: TGTGCCAGCAGCTCACCTGGACAGGGCGTAATTTCCTACGAGCAGTACTTC; CDR3: CASSSPGQGVISYEQYF
J: TRBJ2-3; V: TRBV20-1; size: .; D: TRBD2; DNA: TGCAGTGCTAGAGATTTCGCGACTAGCGGGAGGGTTGATACGCAGTATTTT; CDR3: CSARDFATSGRVDTQYF
J: TRBJ1-2; V: TRBV10-3; size: many; D: .; DNA: TGTGCCATCAGCGCTGGACAGCTAAACTATGGCTACACCTTC; CDR3: CAISAGQLNYGYTF
J: TRBJ1-1; V: TRBV19; size: many; D: .; DNA: TGTGCCAGTAGTATAGGTTGGAGCACTGAAGCTTTCTTT; CDR3: CASSIGWSTEAFF
J: TRBJ2-7; V: TRBV6-1; size: few; D: .; DNA: TGTGCCAGCAGTCTCGCCCCGTTCGGGGGACCTACCTACGAGCAGTACTTC; CDR3: CASSLAPFGGPTYEQYF
J: TRBJ2-7; V: TRBV5-1; size: few; D: .; DNA: TGCGCCAGCAGCTGGGAGCCTGTCTCCTACGAGCAGTACTTC; CDR3: CASSWEPVSYEQYF
J: TRBJ2-5; V: TRBV30; size: many; D: TRBD2; DNA: TGTGCCTGGAGTGCCGCCTCAGCGGGAGCAGAGACCCAGTACTTC; CDR3: CAWSAASAGAETQYF
J: TRBJ2-7; V: TRBV11-1; size: many; D: .; DNA: TGTGCCAGCAGCTTAGCTCCACCCGGCGAGCAGTACTTC; CDR3: CASSLAPPGEQYF
J: TRBJ2-7; V: TRBV20-1; size: many; D: .; DNA: TGCAGTGCTAGAGGGCCCAGGGAGTACGAGCAGTACTTC; CDR3: CSARGPREYEQYF
J: TRBJ2-1; V: TRBV28; size: .; D: .; DNA: TGTGCCAGCACATCGAACGGGATGGTGTCGCAGTTCTTC; CDR3: CASTSNGMVSQFF
J: TRBJ1-5; V: TRBV28; size: .; D: .; DNA: TGTGCCAGCAGTTTATTCGGGGCGGTAGTGGTTCAGCCCCAGCATTTT; CDR3: CASSLFGAVVVQPQHF
J: TRBJ2-1; V: TRBV6-5; size: .; D: .; DNA: TGTGCCAGCAGTTACTCCCGGGCTAGTGGAGTGAATGAGCAGTTCTTC; CDR3: CASSYSRASGVNEQFF
J: TRBJ2-3; V: TRBV2; size: many; D: TRBD2; DNA: TGTGCCAGCAGTGTGCGGACTAGCGGCTACACAGATACGCAGTATTTT; CDR3: CASSVRTSGYTDTQYF
J: TRBJ2-2; V: TRBV7-6; size: .; D: TRBD2; DNA: TGTGCCAGCAGCCGAGGACTAGCGGGCACCGGGGAGCTGTTTTTT; CDR3: CASSRGLAGTGELFF
J: TRBJ1-1; V: TRBV30; size: many; D: TRBD1; DNA: TGTGCCTGGAGGCGGGACAGATCCACTGAAGCTTTCTTT; CDR3: CAWRRDRSTEAFF
J: TRBJ2-7; V: TRBV29-1; size: once; D: .; DNA: TGCAGCGTTGGCGCGGCAGGGGACGAGCAGTACTTC; CDR3: CSVGAAGDEQYF
J: TRBJ2-5; V: TRBV30; size: .; D: TRBD2; DNA: TGTGCCTGGTACCAATTAGCGGGAGAAGGTTTGTGGGAGACCCAGTACTTC; CDR3: CAWYQLAGEGLWETQYF
J: TRBJ2-3; V: TRBV5-1; size: .; D: .; DNA: TGCGCCAGCAGCTTGGAAGCTAGCGACACAGATACGCAGTATTTT; CDR3: CASSLEASDTDTQYF
J: TRBJ2-7; V: TRBV7-2; size: many; D: TRBD2; DNA: TGTGCCAGCAGCTTCGCTAGCGGGGCCTACGAGCAGTACTTC; CDR3: CASSFASGAYEQYF
J: TRBJ2-3; V: TRBV20-1; size: .; D: .; DNA: TGCAGTGCTAGAGATCGAAGGACGGGAGGCACAGATACGCAGTATTTT; CDR3: CSARDRRTGGTDTQYF
J: TRBJ2-7; V: TRBV18; size: many; D: TRBD1; DNA: TGTGCCAGCTCACTCGGGACAGGGAGTGAGCAGTACTTC; CDR3: CASSLGTGSEQYF
J: TRBJ1-1; V: TRBV10-3; size: many; D: .; DNA: TGTGCCATCAGTGAGTCAAGGGATGTGAACACTGAAGCTTTCTTT; CDR3: CAISESRDVNTEAFF
J: TRBJ2-3; V: TRBV24-1; size: many; D: .; DNA: TGTGCCACCAGTGGACGGGACCGAGGGTTGTGGTATACGCAGTATTTT; CDR3: CATSGRDRGLWYTQYF